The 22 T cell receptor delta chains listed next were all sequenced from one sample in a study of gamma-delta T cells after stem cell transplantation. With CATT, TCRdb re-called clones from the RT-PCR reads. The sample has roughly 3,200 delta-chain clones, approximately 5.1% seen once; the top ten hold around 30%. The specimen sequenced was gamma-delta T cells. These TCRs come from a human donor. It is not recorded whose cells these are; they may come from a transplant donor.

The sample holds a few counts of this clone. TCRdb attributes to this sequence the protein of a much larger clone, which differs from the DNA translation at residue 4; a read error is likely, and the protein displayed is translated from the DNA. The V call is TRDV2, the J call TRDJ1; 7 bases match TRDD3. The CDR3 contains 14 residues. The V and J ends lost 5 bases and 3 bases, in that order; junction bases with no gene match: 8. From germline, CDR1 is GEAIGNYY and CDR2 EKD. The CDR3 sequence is CACGILGGSDKLIF. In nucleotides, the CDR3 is TGTGCCTGTGGTATCCTGGGGGGGTCCGATAAACTCATCTTT.

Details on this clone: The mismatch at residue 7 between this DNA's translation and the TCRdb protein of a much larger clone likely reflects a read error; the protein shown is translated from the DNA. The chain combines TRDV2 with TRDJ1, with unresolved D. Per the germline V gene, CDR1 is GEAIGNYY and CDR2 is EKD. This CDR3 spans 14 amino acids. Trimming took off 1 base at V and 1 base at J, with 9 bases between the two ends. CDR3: CACDTLASTDKLIF. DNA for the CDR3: TGTGCCTGTGACACACTTGCGAGCACCGATAAACTCATCTTT.

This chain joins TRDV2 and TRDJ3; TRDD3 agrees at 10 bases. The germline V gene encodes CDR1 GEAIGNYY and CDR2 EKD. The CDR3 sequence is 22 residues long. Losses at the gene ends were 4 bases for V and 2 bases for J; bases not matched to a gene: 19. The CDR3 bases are TGTGCCTGTGATACAGTACTTGGTAGTGGGGGATACTCCCCCTGGGACACCCGACAGATGTTTTTC. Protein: CACDTVLGSGGYSPWDTRQMFF.

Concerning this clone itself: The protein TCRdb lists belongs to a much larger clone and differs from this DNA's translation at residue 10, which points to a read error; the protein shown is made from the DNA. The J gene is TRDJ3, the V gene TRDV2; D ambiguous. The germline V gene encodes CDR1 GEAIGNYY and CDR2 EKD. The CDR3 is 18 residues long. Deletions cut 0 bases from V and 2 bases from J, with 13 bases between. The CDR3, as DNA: TGTGCCTGTGACACCGGAGGGGCCAGCACCTGGGACACCCGACAGATGTTTTTC. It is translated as CACDTGGASTWDTRQMFF.

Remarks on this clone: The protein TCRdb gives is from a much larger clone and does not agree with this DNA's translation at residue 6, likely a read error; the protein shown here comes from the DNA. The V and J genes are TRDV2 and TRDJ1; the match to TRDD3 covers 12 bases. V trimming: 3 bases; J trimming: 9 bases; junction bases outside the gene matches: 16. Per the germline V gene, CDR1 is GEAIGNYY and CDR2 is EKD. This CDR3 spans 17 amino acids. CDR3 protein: CACDSILGDTSNGELIF. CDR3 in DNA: TGTGCCTGTGACTCGATACTGGGGGATACATCGAACGGAGAACTCATCTTT.

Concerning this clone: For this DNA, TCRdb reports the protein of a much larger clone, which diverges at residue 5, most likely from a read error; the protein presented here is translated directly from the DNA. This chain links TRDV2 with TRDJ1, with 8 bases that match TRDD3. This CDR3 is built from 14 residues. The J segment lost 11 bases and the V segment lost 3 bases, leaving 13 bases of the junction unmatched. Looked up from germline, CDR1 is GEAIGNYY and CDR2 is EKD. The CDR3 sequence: CACDPLTGGTTLIF. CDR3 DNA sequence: TGTGCCTGTGACCCCCTAACTGGGGGGACCACTCTCATCTTT.

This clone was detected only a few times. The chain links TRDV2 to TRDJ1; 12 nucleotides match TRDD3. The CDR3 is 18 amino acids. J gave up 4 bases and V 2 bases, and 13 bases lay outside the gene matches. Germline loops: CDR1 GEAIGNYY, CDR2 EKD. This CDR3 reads CACDSLLGDTPSGDKLIF. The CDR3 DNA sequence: TGTGCCTGTGACAGCCTCCTGGGGGATACGCCGTCTGGCGATAAACTCATCTTT.

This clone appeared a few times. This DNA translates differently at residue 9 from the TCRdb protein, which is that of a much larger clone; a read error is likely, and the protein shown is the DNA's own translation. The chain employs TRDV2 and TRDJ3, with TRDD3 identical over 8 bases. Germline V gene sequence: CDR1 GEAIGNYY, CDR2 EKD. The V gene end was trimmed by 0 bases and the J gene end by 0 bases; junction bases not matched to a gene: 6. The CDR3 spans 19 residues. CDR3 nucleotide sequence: TGTGCCTGTGACACCACTGGGGGCCATAGCTCCTGGGACACCCGACAGATGTTTTTC. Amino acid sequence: CACDTTGGHSSWDTRQMFF.

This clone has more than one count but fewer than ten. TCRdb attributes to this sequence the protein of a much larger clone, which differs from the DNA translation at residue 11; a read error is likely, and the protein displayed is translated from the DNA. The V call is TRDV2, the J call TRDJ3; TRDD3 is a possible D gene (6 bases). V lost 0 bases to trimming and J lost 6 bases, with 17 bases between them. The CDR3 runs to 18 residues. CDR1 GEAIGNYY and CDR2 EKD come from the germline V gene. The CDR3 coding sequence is TGTGCCTGTGACACCGTACTGGGACGAACCTTGGACACCCGACAGATGTTTTTC. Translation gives CACDTVLGRTLDTRQMFF.

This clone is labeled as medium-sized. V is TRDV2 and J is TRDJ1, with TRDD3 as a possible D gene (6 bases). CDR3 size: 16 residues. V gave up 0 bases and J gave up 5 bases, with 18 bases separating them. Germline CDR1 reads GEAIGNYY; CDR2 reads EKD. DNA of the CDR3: TGTGCCTGTGACACCGTAGTGGGGGGAGTTCGTGATAAACTCATCTTT. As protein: CACDTVVGGVRDKLIF.

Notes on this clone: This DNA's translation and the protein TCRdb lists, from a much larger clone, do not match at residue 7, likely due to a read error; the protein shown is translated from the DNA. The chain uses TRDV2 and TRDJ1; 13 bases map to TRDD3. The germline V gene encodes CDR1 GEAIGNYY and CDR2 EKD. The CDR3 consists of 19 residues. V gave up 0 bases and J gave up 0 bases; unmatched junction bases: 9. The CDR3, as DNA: TGTGCCTGTGACACCGTACTGGGGGATACGCGGGGCTACACCGATAAACTCATCTTT. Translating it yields CACDTVLGDTRGYTDKLIF.

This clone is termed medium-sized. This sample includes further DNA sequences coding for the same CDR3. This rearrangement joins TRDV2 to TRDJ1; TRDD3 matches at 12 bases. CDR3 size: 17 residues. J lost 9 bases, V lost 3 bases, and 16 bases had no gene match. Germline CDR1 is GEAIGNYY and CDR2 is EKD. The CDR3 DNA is TGTGCCTGTGACTCGGTACTGGGGGATACATCGAACGGAGAACTCATCTTT. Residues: CACDSVLGDTSNGELIF.

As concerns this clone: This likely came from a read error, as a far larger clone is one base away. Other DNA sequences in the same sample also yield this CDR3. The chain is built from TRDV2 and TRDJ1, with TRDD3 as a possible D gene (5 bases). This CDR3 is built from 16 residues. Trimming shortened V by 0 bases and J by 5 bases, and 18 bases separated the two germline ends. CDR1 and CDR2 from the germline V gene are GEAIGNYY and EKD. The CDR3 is CACDTVGSMETDKLIF. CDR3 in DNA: TGTGCCTGTGACACCGTGGGGTCAATGGAAACTGATAAACTCATCTTT.

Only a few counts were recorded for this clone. In DNA, the CDR3 is TGTGCCTGTGACACCGTACTGGGGGATCCCTACACCGATAAACTCATCTTT. Residues: CACDTVLGDPYTDKLIF. The rearrangement links TRDV2 to TRDJ1; 10 bases map to TRDD3. After removal of 0 bases from V and 0 bases from J, the junction contained 6 bases not matched to a gene. Germline V lookup: CDR1 GEAIGNYY, CDR2 EKD. There are 17 residues in the CDR3.

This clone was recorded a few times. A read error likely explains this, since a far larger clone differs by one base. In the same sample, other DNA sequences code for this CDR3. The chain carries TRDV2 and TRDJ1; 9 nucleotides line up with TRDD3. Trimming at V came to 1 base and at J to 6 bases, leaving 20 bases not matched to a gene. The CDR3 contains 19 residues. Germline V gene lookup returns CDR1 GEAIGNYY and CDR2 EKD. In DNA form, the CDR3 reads TGTGCCTGTGACACGGTACTGGGGGACACCAGGAGGTCCGAGAATAAACTCATCTTT. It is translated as CACDTVLGDTRRSENKLIF.

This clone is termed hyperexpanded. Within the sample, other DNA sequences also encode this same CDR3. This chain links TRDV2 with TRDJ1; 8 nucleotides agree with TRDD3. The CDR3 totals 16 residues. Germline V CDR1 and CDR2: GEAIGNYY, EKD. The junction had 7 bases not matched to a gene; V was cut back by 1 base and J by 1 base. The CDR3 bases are TGTGCCTGTGACACAATGGCTGGGGGACCCACCGATAAACTCATCTTT. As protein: CACDTMAGGPTDKLIF.

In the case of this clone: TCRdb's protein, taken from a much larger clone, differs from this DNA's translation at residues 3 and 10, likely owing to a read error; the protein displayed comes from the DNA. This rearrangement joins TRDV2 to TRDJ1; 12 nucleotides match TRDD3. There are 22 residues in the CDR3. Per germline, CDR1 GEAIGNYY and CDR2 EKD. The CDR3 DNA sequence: TGTGCCCGTGACATTCTGGGGGATACGCAGGACCGCAAGGACGTTTACACCGATAAACTCATCTTT. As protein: CARDILGDTQDRKDVYTDKLIF.

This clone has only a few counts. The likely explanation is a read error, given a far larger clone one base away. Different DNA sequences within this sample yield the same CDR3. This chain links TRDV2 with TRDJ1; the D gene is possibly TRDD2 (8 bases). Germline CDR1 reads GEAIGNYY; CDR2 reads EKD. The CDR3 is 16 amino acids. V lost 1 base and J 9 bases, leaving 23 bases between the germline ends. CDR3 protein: CACDTVGDLPMGELIF. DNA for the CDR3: TGTGCCTGTGACACAGTGGGGGACCTTCCTATGGGGGAACTCATCTTT.

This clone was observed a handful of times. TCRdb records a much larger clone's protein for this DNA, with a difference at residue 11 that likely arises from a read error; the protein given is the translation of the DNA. Written as DNA, the CDR3 is TGTGCCTGTGACCCTATACTGGGGGATACGCAGGACACCGATAAACTCATCTTT. This codes for CACDPILGDTQDTDKLIF. V gene TRDV2 combines with J gene TRDJ1, with 13 bases that match TRDD3. Germline lookup yields CDR1 GEAIGNYY and CDR2 EKD. V lost 3 bases and J lost 0; bases outside the gene matches: 9. The CDR3 sequence is 18 residues long.

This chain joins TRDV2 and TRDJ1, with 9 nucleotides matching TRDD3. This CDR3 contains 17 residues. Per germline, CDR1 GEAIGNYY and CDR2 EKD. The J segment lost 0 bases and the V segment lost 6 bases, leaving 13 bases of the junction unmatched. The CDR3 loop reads CACLLLGDLLNTDKLIF. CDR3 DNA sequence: TGTGCCTGTCTTCTACTGGGGGACCTTCTTAACACCGATAAACTCATCTTT.

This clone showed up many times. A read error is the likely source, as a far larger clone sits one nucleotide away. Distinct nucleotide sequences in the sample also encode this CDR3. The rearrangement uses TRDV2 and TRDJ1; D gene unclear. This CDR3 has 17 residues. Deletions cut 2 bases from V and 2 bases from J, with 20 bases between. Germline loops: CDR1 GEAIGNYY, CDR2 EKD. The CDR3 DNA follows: TGTGCCTGTGACAAAGTAGGGGCTCCAGTTGTGACCGATAAACTCATCTTT. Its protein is CACDKVGAPVVTDKLIF.

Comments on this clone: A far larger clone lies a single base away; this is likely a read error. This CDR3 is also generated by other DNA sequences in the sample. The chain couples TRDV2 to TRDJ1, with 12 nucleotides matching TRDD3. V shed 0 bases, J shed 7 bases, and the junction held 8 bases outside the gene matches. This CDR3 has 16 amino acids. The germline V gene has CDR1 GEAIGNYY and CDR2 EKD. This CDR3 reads CACDTISGGYAAKLIF. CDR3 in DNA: TGTGCCTGTGACACCATCTCTGGGGGATACGCAGCTAAACTCATCTTT.